The entry below describes one T cell receptor beta chain. Its antigen is not identified. The data were produced by immunoSEQ multiplex PCR, yet TCRdb's version contains in-frame clones alone and is incomplete. Of 92,000 or so clones in the sample, 90% are singletons; the top ten hold roughly 25%. This entry comes from a study of T cell responses to AZD1222 COVID-19 vaccine. Across the whole study: Second doses that came at about 4 or about 12 weeks were put together.

V was pared by 5 bases and J by 4 bases, with 17 bases between. Germline assignment: CDR1 SGHAT and CDR2 FQNNGV. The length of the CDR3 is 15 residues. Points from the study as a whole: After the peak T cell response, and only then, were repertoires sampled.

This TCR was recovered from an adult in good health. The sample was peripheral blood, taken on day 0 of AZD1222 vaccination. V and J are TRBV11-2 and TRBJ2-5; no reliable D call. The CDR3 loop reads CASSPDRTQPETQYF. CDR3 nucleotides: TGTGCCAGCAGCCCCGACCGAACACAACCAGAGACCCAGTACTTC.